This T cell receptor (beta chain) was captured in a study of cytomegalovirus exposure and HLA in healthy donors. Both 60 Vbeta primers and 13 Jbeta primers went into the PCR. This table comes from immunoSEQ multiplex PCR, and its TCRdb copy is limited to in-frame clones, with some not included. The table includes 200,000 to 250,000 clones, more than 75% detected once. For this clone: What it binds is not known.

Study-wide results and limits: A classifier reportedly called cytomegalovirus status with high sensitivity and specificity. The likely origin of a cluster of highly shared sequence variants was a sequencing artifact.

Germline V lookup: CDR1 MGHDK, CDR2 SYGVNS. The CDR3 has 17 residues. V trimming: 4 bases; J trimming: 4 bases; junction bases outside the gene matches: 12. The receptor was derived from a woman aged 35 to 49 in good health and CMV-seropositive. This chain uses TRBV25-1 with TRBJ1-2; 10 positions match TRBD1. Sequencing was done on a sample of PBMCs. As DNA, the CDR3 is TGTGCCAGCAGTGGCCGGGACAGGGGTCTGGGTTTCTATGGCTACACCTTC. This gives the protein CASSGRDRGLGFYGYTF.